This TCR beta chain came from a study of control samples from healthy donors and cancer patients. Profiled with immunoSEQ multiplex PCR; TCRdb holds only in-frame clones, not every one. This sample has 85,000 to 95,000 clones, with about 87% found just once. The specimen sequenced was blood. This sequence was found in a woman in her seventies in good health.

The CDR3 nucleotides read TGTGCCAGCAACCGACAGGGTGGGGGATATGGCTACACCTTC. Protein product: CASNRQGGGYGYTF. The chain employs TRBV2 and TRBJ1-2; 7 nucleotides match TRBD1. The CDR3 extends over 14 amino acids. The junction had 10 bases not matched to a gene; V was cut back by 7 bases and J by 5 bases. Germline CDR1 SNHLY, CDR2 FYNNEI.